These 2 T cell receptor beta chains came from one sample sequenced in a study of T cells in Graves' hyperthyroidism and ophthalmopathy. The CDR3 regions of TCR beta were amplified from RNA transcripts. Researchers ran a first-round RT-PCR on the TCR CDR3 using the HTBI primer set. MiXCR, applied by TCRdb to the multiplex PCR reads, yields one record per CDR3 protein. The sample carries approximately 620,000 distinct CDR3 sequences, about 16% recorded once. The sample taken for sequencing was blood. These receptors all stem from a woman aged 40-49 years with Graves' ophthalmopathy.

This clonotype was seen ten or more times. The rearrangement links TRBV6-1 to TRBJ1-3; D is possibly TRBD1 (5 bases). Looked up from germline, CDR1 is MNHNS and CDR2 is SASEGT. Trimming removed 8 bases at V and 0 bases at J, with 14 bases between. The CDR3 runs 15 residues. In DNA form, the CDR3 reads TGTGCCAGCCACGGGCGGGGGTCCTCTGGAAACACCATATATTTT. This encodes CASHGRGSSGNTIYF.

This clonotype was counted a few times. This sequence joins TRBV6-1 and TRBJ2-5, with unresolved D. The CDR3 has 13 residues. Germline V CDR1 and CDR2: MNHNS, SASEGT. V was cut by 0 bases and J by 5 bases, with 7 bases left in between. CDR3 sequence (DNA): TGTGCCAGCAGTGAAGCCCTCCGGGAGACCCAGTACTTC. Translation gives CASSEALRETQYF.